This TCR beta chain was profiled in a study of blood T cell repertoires in COVID-19. Study at large: Italy, Spain and the United States were the sources of the convalescent and acute COVID-19 samples. PBMCs, B-cell-depleted T cells, or T cells were the source of the cDNA or gDNA that made up the material.

The V gene end was trimmed by 2 bases and the J gene end by 3 bases; junction bases not matched to a gene: 9. Germline CDR1 reads LGHDT; CDR2 reads YNNKEL (reference sequence). The CDR3 extends over 16 amino acids. Study processing details: Reference gene primer amplification gave estimated nucleated cell counts. Repertoires were generated with immunoSEQ multiplex PCR, while TCRdb's copy carries only in-frame clones and drops some. V and J calls plus clone size are reproduced from that table; the DNA served to infer D and trimming. This sample has about 87,000 clones, with around 87% found just once.

J is TRBJ1-2 and V is TRBV3-1 (or the pseudogene TRBV3-2), with 7 bases that match TRBD1. The receptor was derived from a woman older than 75 with acute or convalescent COVID-19. The sample was peripheral blood. CDR3 sequence (DNA): TGTGCCAGCAGCCAAACCATTACAGGGGTGCACTATGGCTACACCTTC. Its protein product is CASSQTITGVHYGYTF.